This T cell receptor (beta chain) was identified in a study of shared clonotypes between healthy human individuals. Study-level points and caveats: Compared with clonotypes that all four donors shared, non-shared clonotypes had lower generation probabilities.

CDR1 and CDR2 (germline): SGHTA, FQGNSA. The CDR3 has 13 amino acids. With 5 bases removed from V and 6 bases from J, the gap between germline ends came to 11 bases. Authors' analysis steps: ImmunoSEQ junction-only sequences lacked quality scores, so their filtering differed. TCRdb's table, derived via immunoSEQ multiplex PCR, lists solely in-frame clones and lacks some. The D gene and trimming were derived from the DNA, and the V and J assignments and clone size from that table. The sample has some 2,000,000 clones, 90% to 95% seen once. Concerning this clone: What it binds is unknown.

The specimen sequenced was naive CD4+ T cells sorted from blood. Specified subset: CD45RA+ positively selected. This clonotype was obtained from a man aged 18 to 35 in good health. This chain connects TRBV7-2 to TRBJ1-5; D not resolved. The CDR3 reads CASSLTFAQPQHF. As DNA, the CDR3 is TGTGCCAGCAGCCTAACGTTCGCTCAGCCCCAGCATTTT.